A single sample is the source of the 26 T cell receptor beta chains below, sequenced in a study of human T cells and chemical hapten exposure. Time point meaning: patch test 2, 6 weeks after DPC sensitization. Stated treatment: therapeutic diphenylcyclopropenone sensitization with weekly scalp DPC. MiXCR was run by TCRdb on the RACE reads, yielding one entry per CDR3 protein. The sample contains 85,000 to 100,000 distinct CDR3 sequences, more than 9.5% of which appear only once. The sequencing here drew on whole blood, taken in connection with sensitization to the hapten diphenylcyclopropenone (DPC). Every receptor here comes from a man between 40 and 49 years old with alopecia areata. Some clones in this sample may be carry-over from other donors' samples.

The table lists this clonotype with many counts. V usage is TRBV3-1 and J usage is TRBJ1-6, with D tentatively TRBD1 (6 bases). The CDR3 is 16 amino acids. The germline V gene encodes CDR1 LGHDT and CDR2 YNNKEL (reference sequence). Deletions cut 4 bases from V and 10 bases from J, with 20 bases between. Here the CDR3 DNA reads TGTGCCAGCAGCCGCCTTGACTTGACAGGCGAATCACCCCTCCACTTT. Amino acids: CASSRLDLTGESPLHF.

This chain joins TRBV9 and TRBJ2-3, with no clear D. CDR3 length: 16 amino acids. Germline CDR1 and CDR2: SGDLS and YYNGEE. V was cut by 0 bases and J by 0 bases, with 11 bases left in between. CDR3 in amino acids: CASSVEGGTSTDTQYF. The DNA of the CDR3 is TGTGCCAGCAGCGTAGAGGGCGGAACTAGCACAGATACGCAGTATTTT.

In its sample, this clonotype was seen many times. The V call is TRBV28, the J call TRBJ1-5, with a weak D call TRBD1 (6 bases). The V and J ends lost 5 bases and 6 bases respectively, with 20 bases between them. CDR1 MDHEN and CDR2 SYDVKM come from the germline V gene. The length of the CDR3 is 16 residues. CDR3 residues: CASSTLQGGRGQPQHF. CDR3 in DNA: TGTGCCAGCAGTACGCTACAGGGTGGGAGAGGTCAGCCCCAGCATTTT. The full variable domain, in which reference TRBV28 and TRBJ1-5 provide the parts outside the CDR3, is DVKVTQSSRYLVKRTGEKVFLECVQDMDHENMFWYRQDPGLGLRLIYFSYDVKMKEKGDIPEGYSVSREKKERFSLILESASTNQTSMYLCASSTLQGGRGQPQHFGDGTRLSIL.

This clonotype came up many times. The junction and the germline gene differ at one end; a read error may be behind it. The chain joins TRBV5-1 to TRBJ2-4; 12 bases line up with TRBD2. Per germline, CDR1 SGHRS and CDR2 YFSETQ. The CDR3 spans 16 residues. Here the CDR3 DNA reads TGCGCCAGCAGCTTGCAACTAGCGGGAGGTTCCTCCCCCTGGGTCTTC. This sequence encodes CASSLQLAGGSSPWVF.

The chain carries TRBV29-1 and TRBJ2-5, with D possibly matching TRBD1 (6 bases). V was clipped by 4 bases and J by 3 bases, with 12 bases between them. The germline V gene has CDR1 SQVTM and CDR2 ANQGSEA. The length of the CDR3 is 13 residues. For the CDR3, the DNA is TGCAGCGTTGTTGGGGGCTTGGAAGAGACCCAGTACTTC. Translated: CSVVGGLEETQYF.

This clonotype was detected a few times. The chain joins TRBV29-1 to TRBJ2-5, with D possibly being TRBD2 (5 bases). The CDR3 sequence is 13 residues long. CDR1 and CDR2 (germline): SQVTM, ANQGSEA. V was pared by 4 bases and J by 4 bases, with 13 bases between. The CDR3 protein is CSVGAAALETQYF. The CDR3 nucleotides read TGCAGCGTTGGGGCAGCGGCCCTAGAGACCCAGTACTTC.

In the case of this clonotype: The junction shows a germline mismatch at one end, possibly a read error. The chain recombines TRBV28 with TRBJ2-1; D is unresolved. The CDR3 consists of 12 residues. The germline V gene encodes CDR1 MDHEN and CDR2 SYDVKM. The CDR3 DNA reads TGTGCCGGCAGTTTCCCCTACAATGAGCAGTTCTTC. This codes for CAGSFPYNEQFF. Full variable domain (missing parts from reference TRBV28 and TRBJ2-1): DVKVTQSSRYLVKRTGEKVFLECVQDMDHENMFWYRQDPGLGLRLIYFSYDVKMKEKGDIPEGYSVSREKKERFSLILESASTNQTSMYLCAGSFPYNEQFFGPGTRLTVL.

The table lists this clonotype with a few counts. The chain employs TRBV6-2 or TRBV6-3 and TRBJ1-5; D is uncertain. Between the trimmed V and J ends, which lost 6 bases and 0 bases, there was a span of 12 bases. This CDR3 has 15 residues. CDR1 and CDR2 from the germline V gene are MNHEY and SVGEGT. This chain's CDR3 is CASRPATFSNQPQHF. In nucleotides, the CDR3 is TGTGCCAGCAGGCCAGCCACCTTTAGCAATCAGCCCCAGCATTTT.

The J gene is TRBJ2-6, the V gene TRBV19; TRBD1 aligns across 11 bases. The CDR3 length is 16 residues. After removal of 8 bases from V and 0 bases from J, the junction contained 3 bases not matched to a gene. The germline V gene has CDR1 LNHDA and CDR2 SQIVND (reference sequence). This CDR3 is CASSGTGGSGANVLTF. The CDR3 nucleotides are TGTGCCAGTTCCGGGACAGGGGGCTCTGGGGCCAACGTCCTGACTTTC.

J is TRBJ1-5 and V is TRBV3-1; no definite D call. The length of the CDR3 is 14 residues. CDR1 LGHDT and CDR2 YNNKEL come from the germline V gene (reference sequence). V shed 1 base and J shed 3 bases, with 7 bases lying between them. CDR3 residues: CASSQAGPNQPQHF. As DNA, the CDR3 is TGTGCCAGCAGCCAAGCCGGACCCAATCAGCCCCAGCATTTT. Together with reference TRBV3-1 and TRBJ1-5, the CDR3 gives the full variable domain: DTAVSQTPKYLVTQMGNDKSIKCEQNLGHDTMYWYKQDSKKFLKIMFSYNNKELIINETVPNRFSPKSPDKAHLNLHINSLELGDSAVYFCASSQAGPNQPQHFGDGTRLSIL.

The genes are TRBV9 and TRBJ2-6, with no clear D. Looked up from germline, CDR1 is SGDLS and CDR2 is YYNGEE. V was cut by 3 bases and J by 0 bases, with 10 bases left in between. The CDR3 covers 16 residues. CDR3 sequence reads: CASSDSSFSGANVLTF. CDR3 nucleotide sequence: TGTGCCAGCAGCGACAGTTCTTTCTCTGGGGCCAACGTCCTGACTTTC.

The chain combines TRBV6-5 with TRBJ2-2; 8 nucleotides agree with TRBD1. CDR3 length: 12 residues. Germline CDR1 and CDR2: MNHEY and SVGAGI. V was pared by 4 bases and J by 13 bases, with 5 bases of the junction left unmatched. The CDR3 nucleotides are TGTGCCAGCAGTTCCGGACAGGGAAGGCTGTTTTTT. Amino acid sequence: CASSSGQGRLFF.

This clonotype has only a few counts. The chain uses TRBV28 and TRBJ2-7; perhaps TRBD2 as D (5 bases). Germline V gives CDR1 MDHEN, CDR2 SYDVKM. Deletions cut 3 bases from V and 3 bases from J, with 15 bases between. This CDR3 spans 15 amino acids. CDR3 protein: CASSFGSTGNYEQYF. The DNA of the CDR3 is TGTGCCAGCAGTTTTGGTAGTACGGGGAACTACGAGCAGTACTTC.

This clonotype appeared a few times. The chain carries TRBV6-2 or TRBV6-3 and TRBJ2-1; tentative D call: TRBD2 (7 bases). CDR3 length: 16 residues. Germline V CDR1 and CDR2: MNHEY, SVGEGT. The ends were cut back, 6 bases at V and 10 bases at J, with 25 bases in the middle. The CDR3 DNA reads TGTGCCAGCAGCTTCCCGGGAGTTCGGGGAGGGGGGGAGCAGTTCTTC. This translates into CASSFPGVRGGGEQFF.

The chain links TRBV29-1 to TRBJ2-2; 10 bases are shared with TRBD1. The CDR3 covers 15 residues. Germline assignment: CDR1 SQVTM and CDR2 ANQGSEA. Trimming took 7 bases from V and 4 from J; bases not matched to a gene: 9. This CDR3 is CSAIRTGGSTGELFF. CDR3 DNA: TGCAGCGCCATTAGGACAGGGGGGAGCACCGGGGAGCTGTTTTTT.

The CDR3 DNA reads as TGTGCCAGCAGTTACTCCCTAGAAAGACCCTACAATGAGCAGTTCTTC. Translated: CASSYSLERPYNEQFF. The chain is built from TRBV6-5 and TRBJ2-1, with D unclear. Germline assignment: CDR1 MNHEY and CDR2 SVGAGI. The CDR3 spans 16 residues. Trimming took off 0 bases at V and 2 bases at J, with 11 bases between the two ends.

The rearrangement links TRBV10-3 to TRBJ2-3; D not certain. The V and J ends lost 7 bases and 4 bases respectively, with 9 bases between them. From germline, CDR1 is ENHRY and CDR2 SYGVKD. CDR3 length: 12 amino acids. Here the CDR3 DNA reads TGTGCCATCAACCATTCGTCAGATACGCAGTATTTT. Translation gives CAINHSSDTQYF.

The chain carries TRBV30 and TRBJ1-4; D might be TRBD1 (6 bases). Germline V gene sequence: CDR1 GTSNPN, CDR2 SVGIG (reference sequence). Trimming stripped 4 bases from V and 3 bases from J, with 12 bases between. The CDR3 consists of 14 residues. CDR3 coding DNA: TGTGCCTGGAATCCGGGGGCGGCTAATGAAAAACTGTTTTTT. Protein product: CAWNPGAANEKLFF.

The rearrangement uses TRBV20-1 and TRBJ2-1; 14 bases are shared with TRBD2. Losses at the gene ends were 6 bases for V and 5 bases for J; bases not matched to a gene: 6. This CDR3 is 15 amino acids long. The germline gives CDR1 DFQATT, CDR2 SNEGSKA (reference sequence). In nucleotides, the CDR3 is TGCAGTGCCGGGACTAGCGGGAGAATCAACAATGAGCAGTTCTTC. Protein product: CSAGTSGRINNEQFF.

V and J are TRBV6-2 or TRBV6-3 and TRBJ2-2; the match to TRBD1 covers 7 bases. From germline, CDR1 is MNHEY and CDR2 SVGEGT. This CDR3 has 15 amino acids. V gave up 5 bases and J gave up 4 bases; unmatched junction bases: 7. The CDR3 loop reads CASSRPGQFTGELFF. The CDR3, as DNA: TGTGCCAGCAGTCGACCGGGACAGTTCACCGGGGAGCTGTTTTTT.

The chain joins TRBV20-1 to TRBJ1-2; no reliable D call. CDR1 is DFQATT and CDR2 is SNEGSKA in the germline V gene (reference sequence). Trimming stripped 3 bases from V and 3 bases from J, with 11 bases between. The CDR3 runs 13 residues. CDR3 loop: CSARSVGYYGYTF. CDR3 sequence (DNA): TGCAGTGCTAGGAGTGTGGGATACTATGGCTACACCTTC.

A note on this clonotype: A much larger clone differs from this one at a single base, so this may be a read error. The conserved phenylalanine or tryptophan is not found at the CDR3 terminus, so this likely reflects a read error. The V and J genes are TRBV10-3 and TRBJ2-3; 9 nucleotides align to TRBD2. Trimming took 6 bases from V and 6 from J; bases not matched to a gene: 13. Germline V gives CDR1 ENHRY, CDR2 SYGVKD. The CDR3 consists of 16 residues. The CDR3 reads CAIRRSASGNLDTQYY. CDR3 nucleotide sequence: TGTGCCATCAGGCGGTCGGCTAGCGGGAATCTGGATACGCAGTATTAT.

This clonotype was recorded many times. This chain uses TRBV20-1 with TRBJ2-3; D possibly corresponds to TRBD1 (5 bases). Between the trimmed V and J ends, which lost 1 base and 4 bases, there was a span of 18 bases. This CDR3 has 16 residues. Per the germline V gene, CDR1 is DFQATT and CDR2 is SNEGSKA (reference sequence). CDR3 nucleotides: TGCAGTGCTAGAGGTGAACAGGCCAGTATCTCAGATACGCAGTATTTT. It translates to CSARGEQASISDTQYF.

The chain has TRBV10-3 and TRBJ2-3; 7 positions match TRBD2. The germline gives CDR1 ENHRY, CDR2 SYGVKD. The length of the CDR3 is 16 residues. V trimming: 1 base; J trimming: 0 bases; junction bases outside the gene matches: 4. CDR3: CAISEFASGSTDTQYF. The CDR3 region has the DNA TGTGCCATCAGTGAGTTCGCTAGCGGCAGCACAGATACGCAGTATTTT.

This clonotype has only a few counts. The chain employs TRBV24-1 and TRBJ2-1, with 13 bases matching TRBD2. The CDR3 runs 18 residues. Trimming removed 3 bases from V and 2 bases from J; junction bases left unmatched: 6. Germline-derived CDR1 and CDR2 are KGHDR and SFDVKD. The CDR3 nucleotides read TGTGCCACCAGTGATCCCACCGGGACTAGCGGGACCTACAATGAGCAGTTCTTC. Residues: CATSDPTGTSGTYNEQFF.

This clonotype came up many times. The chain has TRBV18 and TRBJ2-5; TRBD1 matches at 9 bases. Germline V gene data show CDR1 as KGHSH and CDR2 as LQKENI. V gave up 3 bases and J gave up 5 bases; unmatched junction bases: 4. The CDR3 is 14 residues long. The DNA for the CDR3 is TGTGCCAGCTCACCGGGACAGGGAGGCGAGACCCAGTACTTC. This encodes CASSPGQGGETQYF. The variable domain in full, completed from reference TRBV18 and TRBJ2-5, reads NAGVMQNPRHLVRRRGQEARLRCSPMKGHSHVYWYRQLPEEGLKFMVYLQKENIIDESGMPKERFSAEFPKEGPSILRIQQVVRGDSAAYFCASSPGQGGETQYFGPGTRLLVL.